This T cell receptor (beta chain) comes out of a study of blood T cell repertoires in COVID-19. The table came from immunoSEQ multiplex PCR; TCRdb's copy has only in-frame clones and leaves some out. The sample lists about 28,000 clones; roughly 80% were seen once. Trimming cost V 0 bases and J 10 bases, with 10 bases left between them. Germline V gene sequence: CDR1 LNHNV, CDR2 YYDKDF (reference sequence). This CDR3 has 13 residues. This clone was picked up one time. The origin of this receptor is a man between 65 and 85 years old with acute or convalescent COVID-19. Sequencing was carried out using peripheral blood. This chain joins TRBV15 and TRBJ2-1; D ambiguous. The CDR3 reads CATSRDVRREQFF. The CDR3 nucleotides are TGTGCCACCAGCAGAGATGTAAGGCGGGAGCAGTTCTTC. Using reference TRBV15 and TRBJ2-1 for the parts outside the CDR3, the full variable domain is DAMVIQNPRYQVTQFGKPVTLSCSQTLNHNVMYWYQQKSSQAPKLLFHYYDKDFNNEADTPDNFQSRRPNTSFCFLDIRSPGLGDTAMYLCATSRDVRREQFFGPGTRLTVL.